This T cell receptor (beta chain) was recovered during a study of T cell responses to AZD1222 COVID-19 vaccine. Only in-frame clones appear in the TCRdb table, and some are missing; sequencing was by immunoSEQ multiplex PCR. The sample holds approximately 180,000 clones; approximately 90% are singletons and the top ten take 5% to 7%. J gave up 2 bases and V 6 bases, and 6 bases lay outside the gene matches. This CDR3 comprises 15 residues. Germline V lookup: CDR1 MDHEN, CDR2 SYDVKM. The TCR sequence derives from an adult in good health. This chain uses TRBV28 with TRBJ2-2; 7 nucleotides match TRBD2. The sample was peripheral blood, taken on day 0 of AZD1222 vaccination. CDR3 in amino acids: CASRSGTGNTGELFF. The CDR3 coding sequence is TGTGCCAGCAGAAGCGGGACCGGTAACACCGGGGAGCTGTTTTTT.